These T cell receptor beta chains were read from a single sample in a study of cytomegalovirus exposure and HLA in healthy donors. Assay: immunoSEQ multiplex PCR; the TCRdb copy retains only in-frame clones and omits some. There are about 160,000 clones in the sample; 84% occur only once, and about 0.4% lies in the top ten. The sample taken for sequencing was PBMCs. The receptors were gathered from a boy aged 2 to 10 in good health and CMV-seronegative. The CDR3 runs from the conserved cysteine through the conserved F or W. A D gene is named only where the DNA matches it firmly. Size is omitted from some rows. Given values are once, few, many or a class for expanded clones.

>TRBJ2-1|NA|TRBV4-1|NA
CASSPAAIPYNEQFF
TGCGCCAGCAGCCCCGCTGCGATACCCTACAATGAGCAGTTCTTC
>TRBJ2-7|NA|TRBV28|NA
CASSFSLDSFFYEQYF
TGTGCCAGCAGTTTCTCGCTCGACAGTTTTTTCTACGAGCAGTACTTC
>TRBJ1-2|NA|TRBV6-1|NA
CASSESSYGYTF
TGTGCCAGCAGTGAATCTAGCTATGGCTACACCTTC
>TRBJ2-5|NA|TRBV29-1|TRBD1
CSVESRDRQETQYF
TGCAGCGTTGAAAGCCGGGACAGACAAGAGACCCAGTACTTC
>TRBJ2-7|NA|TRBV6-1|TRBD2
CASSEIRLAGVYEQYF
TGTGCCAGCAGTGAAATAAGGCTAGCGGGAGTCTACGAGCAGTACTTC
>TRBJ2-7|NA|TRBV7-9|NA
CTSSYRVAYEQYF
TGTACCAGCAGCTACAGGGTCGCCTACGAGCAGTACTTC
>TRBJ2-2|NA|TRBV4-1|NA
CASTFGADSTGELFF
TGCGCCAGCACCTTTGGGGCAGACTCCACCGGGGAGCTGTTTTTT
>TRBJ2-7|NA|TRBV28|NA
CASSLSGRAYEQYF
TGTGCCAGCAGCCTTTCGGGGAGAGCCTACGAGCAGTACTTC
>TRBJ2-7|NA|TRBV6-1|TRBD1
CASTKSWDRANEQYF
TGTGCCAGCACCAAGAGCTGGGACAGGGCCAACGAGCAGTACTTC
>TRBJ2-5|NA|TRBV18|TRBD2
CASSPLASGSVGETQYF
TGTGCCAGCTCACCACTGGCTAGCGGGAGTGTAGGAGAGACCCAGTACTTC
>TRBJ2-2|NA|TRBV2|NA
CASTSGGFDTGELFF
TGTGCCAGCACTTCCGGGGGTTTCGACACCGGGGAGCTGTTTTTT
>TRBJ2-1|NA|TRBV5-6|TRBD2
CASSQTRTISGSYNEQFF
TGTGCCAGCAGCCAGACACGAACGATCAGCGGGAGCTACAATGAGCAGTTCTTC
>TRBJ1-1|NA|TRBV14|TRBD1
CASSHVHGTGENTEAFF
TGTGCCAGCAGCCATGTCCACGGGACAGGCGAGAACACTGAAGCTTTCTTT
>TRBJ2-1|NA|TRBV14|NA
CASSSEVGAYYNEQFF
TGTGCCAGCAGCTCAGAAGTGGGGGCTTACTACAATGAGCAGTTCTTC
>TRBJ2-7|NA|TRBV29-1|TRBD1
CSVALGQGAYEQYF
TGCAGCGTCGCCCTCGGACAGGGGGCCTACGAGCAGTACTTC
>TRBJ2-7|NA|TRBV7-6|NA
CASSLLQGNVGEQYF
TGTGCCAGCAGCTTATTACAGGGAAACGTTGGGGAGCAGTACTTC
>TRBJ2-5|NA|TRBV27|TRBD1
CASSWGQGRETQYF
TGTGCCAGCAGCTGGGGACAGGGGAGGGAGACCCAGTACTTC
>TRBJ1-5|few|TRBV7-8|NA
CASSLDRGWSQPQHF
TGTGCCAGCAGCTTAGATAGGGGTTGGAGTCAGCCCCAGCATTTT
>TRBJ1-5|NA|TRBV18|TRBD1
CASSPPQGGLGHQPQHF
TGTGCCAGCTCACCCCCACAGGGGGGTCTTGGCCATCAGCCCCAGCATTTT
>TRBJ2-7|NA|TRBV6-5|TRBD1
CASSWDRGRLGYEQYF
TGTGCCAGCAGTTGGGACAGGGGCCGACTTGGCTACGAGCAGTACTTC
>TRBJ1-2|NA|TRBV5-1|TRBD1
CASSPGQGPYGYTF
TGCGCCAGCAGCCCGGGACAGGGTCCCTATGGCTACACCTTC
>TRBJ1-5|NA|TRBV15|NA
CATSRDGRGNQPQHF
TGTGCCACCAGCAGAGATGGGCGGGGGAATCAGCCCCAGCATTTT
>TRBJ2-6|few|TRBV2|TRBD1
CASSPRTGRANVLTF
TGTGCCAGCAGTCCACGGACAGGAAGGGCCAACGTCCTGACTTTC
>TRBJ1-4|once|TRBV30|TRBD1
CAWSVQGQGTEKLFF
TGTGCCTGGAGTGTACAGGGACAGGGGACCGAAAAACTGTTTTTT
>TRBJ2-7|NA|TRBV6-5|NA
CASSTGGEQYF
TGTGCCAGCAGTACAGGCGGCGAGCAGTACTTC
>TRBJ2-1|once|TRBV7-9|NA
CASSLRSTDRSYNEQFF
TGTGCCAGCAGCTTAAGATCGACTGACAGGTCCTACAATGAGCAGTTCTTC
>TRBJ1-5|NA|TRBV19|TRBD1
CASSTGTALNQPQHF
TGTGCCAGTAGTACCGGGACAGCTTTAAATCAGCCCCAGCATTTT
>TRBJ1-1|NA|TRBV2|TRBD1
CASKYLIQGATTEAFF
TGTGCCAGCAAATACCTAATTCAGGGGGCGACCACTGAAGCTTTCTTT
>TRBJ2-1|NA|TRBV29-1|NA
CSVEREQFF
TGCAGCGTTGAGAGGGAGCAGTTCTTC